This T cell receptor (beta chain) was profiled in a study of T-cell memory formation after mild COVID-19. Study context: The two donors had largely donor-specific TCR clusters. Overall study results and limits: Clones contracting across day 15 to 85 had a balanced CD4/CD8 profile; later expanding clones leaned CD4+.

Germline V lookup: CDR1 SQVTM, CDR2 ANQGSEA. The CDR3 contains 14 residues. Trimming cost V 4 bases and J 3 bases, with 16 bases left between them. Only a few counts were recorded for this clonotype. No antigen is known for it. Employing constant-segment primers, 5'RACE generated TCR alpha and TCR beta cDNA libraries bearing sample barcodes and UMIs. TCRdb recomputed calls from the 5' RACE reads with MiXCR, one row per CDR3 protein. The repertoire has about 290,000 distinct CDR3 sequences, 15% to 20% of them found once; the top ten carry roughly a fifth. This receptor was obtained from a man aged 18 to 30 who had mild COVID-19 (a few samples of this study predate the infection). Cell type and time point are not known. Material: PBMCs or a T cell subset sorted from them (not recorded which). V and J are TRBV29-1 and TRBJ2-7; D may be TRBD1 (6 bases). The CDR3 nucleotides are TGCAGCGTTGCCCGGCCCAGGGACAACTACGAGCAGTACTTC. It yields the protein CSVARPRDNYEQYF.